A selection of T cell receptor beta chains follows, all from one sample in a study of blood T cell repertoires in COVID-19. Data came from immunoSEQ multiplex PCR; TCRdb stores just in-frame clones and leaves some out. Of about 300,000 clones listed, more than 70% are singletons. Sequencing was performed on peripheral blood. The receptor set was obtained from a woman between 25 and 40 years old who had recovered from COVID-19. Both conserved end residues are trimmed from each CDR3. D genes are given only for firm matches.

cdr3_aa: ASSLLGLGNEKLF
j_call: TRBJ1-4
d_call: -
v_call: TRBV28

cdr3_aa: ASSLGQVPYNEQF
j_call: TRBJ2-1
d_call: TRBD1
v_call: TRBV7-3

cdr3_aa: ASSLSRGGLGNEQF
j_call: TRBJ2-1
d_call: TRBD2
v_call: TRBV7-2

cdr3_aa: ASSLQKGDTQY
j_call: TRBJ2-3
d_call: -
v_call: TRBV7-2

cdr3_aa: ASSAGGAGDTEAF
j_call: TRBJ1-1
d_call: -
v_call: TRBV7-2

cdr3_aa: ATSDGGGNEKLF
j_call: TRBJ1-4
d_call: -
v_call: TRBV24-1

cdr3_aa: ASSEQDNKNIQY
j_call: TRBJ2-4
d_call: -
v_call: TRBV9

cdr3_aa: ASSLTGGRETQY
j_call: TRBJ2-5
d_call: -
v_call: TRBV7-3

cdr3_aa: ASSPQGQTYGYT
j_call: TRBJ1-2
d_call: -
v_call: TRBV18

cdr3_aa: AISVGTGATYEQY
j_call: TRBJ2-7
d_call: TRBD1
v_call: TRBV10-3

cdr3_aa: ASSPGWHTNTEAF
j_call: TRBJ1-1
d_call: -
v_call: TRBV3-1/TRBV3-2

cdr3_aa: ASSLADRANEQY
j_call: TRBJ2-7
d_call: TRBD1
v_call: TRBV7-9

cdr3_aa: ASSVGSGGGNTDTQY
j_call: TRBJ2-3
d_call: TRBD2
v_call: TRBV5-8

cdr3_aa: ASSRGSNAEAF
j_call: TRBJ1-1
d_call: -
v_call: TRBV6-5

cdr3_aa: ASIPGTVRDTGELF
j_call: TRBJ2-2
d_call: TRBD1
v_call: TRBV6-6

cdr3_aa: ASSLGTPSSSAKNIQY
j_call: TRBJ2-4
d_call: -
v_call: TRBV19

cdr3_aa: ASSRTSGSYNEQF
j_call: TRBJ2-1
d_call: TRBD2
v_call: TRBV5-5

cdr3_aa: ASSHPGPTEAF
j_call: TRBJ1-1
d_call: -
v_call: TRBV11-3